This T cell receptor (beta chain) was observed in a study of metastatic and nonmetastatic thyroid tumors. Study-level information: The authors compared repertoires across blood and tumor or nodule tissue from malignant and benign thyroid patients.

Study outcomes and limitations: Significantly higher TCR beta diversity was reportedly seen in malignant thyroid tumors than benign nodules, in blood and tumor.

Authors' data handling: Across clinicopathological groups, CDR3 differences served as the basis for building a distant-metastasis classifier for papillary thyroid cancer. TCRdb reanalyzed the PCR reads with MiXCR. The V and J calls were not made by the authors but by TCRdb's processing. The data contain some 20,000 clones, about a quarter of them singletons. This clone was recorded many times. Its antigen is currently unknown. Thyroid surgery had not been preceded by any treatment in any patient. Trimming took 1 base from V and 3 from J; bases not matched to a gene: 2. The germline V gene encodes CDR1 LNHNV and CDR2 YYDKDF (reference sequence). This CDR3 spans 14 amino acids.

The clonotype comes from a female donor with papillary thyroid cancer or a benign thyroid nodule (not recorded which). Some clones in this sample may be carry-over from other donors' samples. Sequences were obtained from tumor tissue. V gene TRBV15 combines with J gene TRBJ2-5, with TRBD1 identical over 7 bases. The CDR3 sequence: CATSRVDRKETQYF. Here the CDR3 DNA reads TGTGCCACCAGCAGAGTGGACAGGAAAGAGACCCAGTACTTC.